This TCR beta chain was profiled in a study of regulatory T cells in long-lasting Graves disease. Study-wide results and caveats: Gene preferences differed: TRBV28, TRBJ1-2, TRBJ2-5 in persistent cases.

Germline trimming cut 5 bases from V and 3 bases from J; bases unmatched to any gene: 6. CDR1 is MNHEY and CDR2 is SMNVEV in the germline V gene (reference sequence). The CDR3 is 15 amino acids. The time point was: persistent/refractory GD, antithyroid drugs over 5 years with positive TRAb. PBMC-extracted RNA yielded the TCR library. A volume of approximately 10 milliliters of peripheral blood was collected in EDTA tubes. The TCR beta library used iRepertoire HTBI primers with Arm-PCR amplification of CDR3. Each CDR3 protein gets one entry after TCRdb re-called the multiplex PCR reads with MiXCR. Of more than 300,000 distinct CDR3 sequences listed, 15% to 20% are singletons. This clonotype was observed many times. What it binds is not known.

This sequence was found in a female donor with Graves disease. Material: peripheral blood mononuclear cells (PBMCs), obtained when the disease was refractory, from a patient treated with antithyroid drugs. The rearrangement joins TRBV27 to TRBJ2-7; 11 bases align to TRBD1. The CDR3 DNA sequence: TGTGCCAGCAGTACATCCGGGACAGGGGGCTACGAGCAGTACTTC. This sequence encodes CASSTSGTGGYEQYF.